This T cell receptor beta chain was sequenced for a study of identical twins. General study results and limits: Beta out-of-frame sequences showed weaker excess twin sharing. In monozygotic twins, models underestimated the sharing of out-of-frame TCR alpha.

Each CDR3 protein gets one entry after TCRdb re-called the 5' RACE reads with MiXCR. Of roughly 770,000 distinct CDR3 sequences in the sample, 15% to 20% were seen once. This clonotype appeared a few times. Antigen specificity is unknown. The data also belong to a second study, concerning T cells expressing NK-cell markers. That source adds: It was sorted CD3+CD56-NKG2C+, CD3+CD56+NKG2C- and CD3+CD56+NKG2C+ T cells that provided the TCR beta repertoires. A range of roughly 1.0-7.0% of CD8+ T cells consisted of dominant NKG2C+ clonotypes in 5 to 7 donors.

The sequence came from a woman between 18 and 30 years old in good health. Material: PBMCs.

The CDR3 DNA reads TGCGCCAGCAGACAGCTACTGAGTTCCTACGAGCAGTACTTC. The encoded protein is CASRQLLSSYEQYF. The genes are TRBV5-1 and TRBJ2-7; D remains unclear. Trimming stripped 5 bases from V and 1 base from J, with 13 bases between. The length of the CDR3 is 14 residues. Germline lookup yields CDR1 SGHRS and CDR2 YFSETQ.